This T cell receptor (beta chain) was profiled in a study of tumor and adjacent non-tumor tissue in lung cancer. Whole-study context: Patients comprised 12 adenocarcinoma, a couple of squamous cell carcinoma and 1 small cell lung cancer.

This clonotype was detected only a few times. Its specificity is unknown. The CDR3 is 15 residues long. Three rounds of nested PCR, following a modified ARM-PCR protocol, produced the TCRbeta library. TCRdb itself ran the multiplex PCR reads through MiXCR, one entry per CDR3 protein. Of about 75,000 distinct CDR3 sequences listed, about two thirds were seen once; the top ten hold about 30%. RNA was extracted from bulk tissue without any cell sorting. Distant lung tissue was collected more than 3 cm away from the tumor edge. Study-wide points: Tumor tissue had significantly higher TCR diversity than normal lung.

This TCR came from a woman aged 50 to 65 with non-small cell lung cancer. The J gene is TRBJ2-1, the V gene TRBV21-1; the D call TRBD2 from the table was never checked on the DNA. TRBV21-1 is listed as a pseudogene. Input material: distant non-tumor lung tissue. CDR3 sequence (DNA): TGTGCCAGCAGCAGAGACAGACTGCGGCTTAGTGAGCAGTTCTTC. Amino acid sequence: CASSRDRLRLSEQFF.